The 14 T cell receptor beta chains below were found in one sample sequenced in a study of blood T cell repertoires in COVID-19 (dated by TCRdb to between 2020 and 2021). The protocol used for the library was the immunoSEQ multiplex PCR assay. TCRdb retrieved this table from immuneACCESS and kept in-frame rearrangements only. Not all clones are present; in checked studies, unresolved V genes account for under half, and no reason is known for the remainder. The sample yields some 350,000 clones; roughly 87% were counted once. Jointly, the top ten make up around 3% of the sample. The sample comprised PBMCs or T cells enriched from blood (not recorded which). These receptors were taken from a woman aged 25 to 39 who had recovered from COVID-19.

V gene TRBV5-6 combines with J gene TRBJ1-1; tentatively, D is TRBD1 (6 bases). The CDR3 has 14 residues. CDR1 is SGHDT, CDR2 YYEEEE, per germline. V shed 0 bases and J shed 6 bases, with 12 bases lying between them. CDR3 loop: CASSLEGVGAEAFF. Written as DNA, the CDR3 is TGTGCCAGCAGCTTGGAGGGGGTTGGCGCTGAAGCTTTCTTT.

The J gene is TRBJ2-1, the V gene TRBV14; D is ambiguous. This CDR3 contains 14 residues. Trimming stripped 1 base from V and 10 bases from J, with 14 bases between. Germline CDR1 SGHDN, CDR2 FVKESK. CDR3 nucleotide sequence: TGTGCCAGCAGCCAAGTTTCACGCGGCCGGGAGCAGTTCTTC. The encoded protein is CASSQVSRGREQFF.

The V and J genes are TRBV5-4 and TRBJ2-1; D gene unclear. V lost 1 base and J lost 2, with 10 bases in between. This CDR3 has 15 amino acids. CDR1 and CDR2 from the germline V gene are SGHNT and YYREEE (reference sequence). CDR3 sequence: CASSLKRNTYNEQFF. In DNA, the CDR3 is TGTGCCAGCAGCTTGAAGAGGAATACCTACAATGAGCAGTTCTTC.

This chain links TRBV9 with TRBJ2-2; 14 bases line up with TRBD2. The germline V gene has CDR1 SGDLS and CDR2 YYNGEE. The CDR3 is 19 residues long. The ends lost 4 bases at V and 0 bases at J; junction bases unmatched: 8. The CDR3 here is CASSPNGLAGGPNTGELFF. The DNA for the CDR3 is TGTGCCAGCAGCCCAAACGGACTAGCGGGGGGTCCGAACACCGGGGAGCTGTTTTTT.

The rearrangement links TRBV12-3 or TRBV12-4 to TRBJ1-5; D unresolved. The V and J ends lost 3 bases and 7 bases respectively, with 10 bases between them. The CDR3 has 13 residues. The CDR3 DNA reads TGTGCCAGCAGTTTTCGTTCGGGGCAGCCCCAGCATTTT. This codes for CASSFRSGQPQHF.

The V call is TRBV5-1, the J call TRBJ2-1; tentatively, D is TRBD2 (5 bases). Between the trimmed V and J ends, which lost 0 bases and 9 bases, there was a span of 19 bases. Germline V lookup: CDR1 SGHRS, CDR2 YFSETQ. The length of the CDR3 is 16 residues. CDR3 in DNA: TGCGCCAGCAGCTTGGATTGGGGAGCCTTTGATAGTGAGCAGTTCTTC. It translates to CASSLDWGAFDSEQFF.

The rearrangement links TRBV6-5 to TRBJ1-2; D remains ambiguous. V was trimmed by 4 bases and J by 5 bases, leaving 2 bases between them. This CDR3 is built from 10 residues. Germline lookup yields CDR1 MNHEY and CDR2 SVGAGI. CDR3 bases: TGTGCCAGCAGTTTATATGGCTACACCTTC. It translates to CASSLYGYTF.

In this sample, this clone turned up once. This chain uses TRBV19 with TRBJ1-1; 10 bases align to TRBD1. The length of the CDR3 is 14 residues. Germline-derived CDR1 and CDR2 are LNHDA and SQIVND (reference sequence). V lost 6 bases to trimming and J lost 5 bases; unmatched junction nucleotides: 6. The CDR3 DNA reads TGTGCCAGTAGACCAAGACAGGGGGCTACTGAAGCTTTCTTT. Protein sequence: CASRPRQGATEAFF.

The rearrangement links TRBV7-3 to TRBJ2-3, with D possibly being TRBD1 (5 bases). V was trimmed by 3 bases and J by 2 bases, leaving 9 bases between them. The CDR3 runs to 14 residues. The germline V gene encodes CDR1 SGHTA and CDR2 FQGTGA. CDR3: CASSFGGATDTQYF. Here the CDR3 DNA reads TGTGCCAGCAGCTTCGGTGGGGCCACAGATACGCAGTATTTT.

The chain is built from TRBV30 and TRBJ2-5; TRBD1 matches 11 bases. There are 16 residues in the CDR3. The trim removed 0 bases at V and 3 bases at J, leaving 6 bases unmatched. CDR1 is GTSNPN, CDR2 SVGIG, per germline (reference sequence). The CDR3 here is CAWSVIPGQGEETQYF. The CDR3 DNA reads as TGTGCCTGGAGTGTAATTCCGGGACAGGGGGAAGAGACCCAGTACTTC. Looking up the rest from reference TRBV30 and TRBJ2-5 gives the full variable domain: SQTIHQWPATLVQPVGSPLSLECTVEGTSNPNLYWYRQAAGRGLQLLFYSVGIGQISSEVPQNLSASRPQDRQFILSSKKLLLSDSGFYLCAWSVIPGQGEETQYFGPGTRLLVL.

This chain joins TRBV29-1 and TRBJ1-2; no firm D call. V was trimmed by 3 bases and J by 4 bases, leaving 9 bases between them. CDR3 length: 12 residues. Germline V gene lookup returns CDR1 SQVTM and CDR2 ANQGSEA. CDR3 nucleotide sequence: TGCAGCGTTGATGGCGGGAGCTATGGCTACACCTTC. Its translation: CSVDGGSYGYTF.

The sample holds one count of this clone. The chain uses TRBV28 and TRBJ2-5; 10 bases map to TRBD1. The germline CDR1 and CDR2 sequences are MDHEN and SYDVKM. This CDR3 has 16 amino acids. Losses at the gene ends were 4 bases for V and 2 bases for J; bases not matched to a gene: 7. This CDR3 reads CASSSPGQGIQETQYF. CDR3 DNA: TGTGCCAGCAGTTCGCCGGGACAGGGGATACAAGAGACCCAGTACTTC.

The chain combines TRBV7-2 with TRBJ2-1; TRBD2 matches at 13 bases. CDR1 SGHTA and CDR2 FQGNSA come from the germline V gene. This CDR3 is built from 16 residues. The junction had 9 bases not matched to a gene; V was cut back by 6 bases and J by 7 bases. The CDR3, as DNA: TGTGCCAGCAGTCAAATGACTAGCGGGAGGAGTAATGAGCAGTTCTTC. It codes for CASSQMTSGRSNEQFF. Filled out from reference TRBV7-2 and TRBJ2-1, the complete variable domain reads GAGVSQSPSNKVTEKGKDVELRCDPISGHTALYWYRQSLGQGLEFLIYFQGNSAPDKSGLPSDRFSAERTGGSVSTLTIQRTQQEDSAVYLCASSQMTSGRSNEQFFGPGTRLTVL.

This clone was picked up a small number of times. V is TRBV28 and J is TRBJ1-6; no firm D call. CDR3 length equals 12 residues. Trimming took 3 bases from V and 7 from J, leaving 4 bases between them. Germline V gives CDR1 MDHEN, CDR2 SYDVKM. This CDR3 reads CASSFRNSPLHF. In DNA, the CDR3 is TGTGCCAGCAGTTTCCGGAATTCACCCCTCCACTTT.